The T cell receptor beta chain under discussion was sequenced for a study of CD8 T cells in Susac syndrome. Reverse transcription of roughly 0.5 to 1 ug RNA was performed with random hexamers. Multiplex PCR with immunoSEQ amplified the TCR beta CDR3 across 54 Vbeta and 13 Jbeta. In TCRdb, the immunoSEQ multiplex PCR reads were re-called with MiXCR into one record per CDR3 protein. The sample records roughly 110,000 distinct CDR3 sequences, 94% being singletons. The length of the CDR3 is 15 residues. V was cut by 0 bases and J by 2 bases, with 14 bases left in between. Germline V gene sequence: CDR1 DFQATT, CDR2 SNEGSKA (reference sequence).

Material for sequencing was CD8+ T cells from PBMCs. The chain uses TRBV20-1 and TRBJ2-7, with a weak D call TRBD1 (6 bases). The sequence was collected from a human donor with Susac syndrome. In DNA, the CDR3 is TGCAGTGCTAGAGATTGGAGACAGGCCCCCTACGAGCAGTACTTC. Protein product: CSARDWRQAPYEQYF.